The T cell receptor (beta chain) described here comes from a study of cytomegalovirus exposure and HLA in healthy donors. The study's findings and limits: Presence/absence results assume similar sequencing depth per donor, which may not hold. Earlier analysis found most TCR beta V segments productive about 90% or about 30% of the time. Within the data, a cluster of highly shared sequence variants was likely a sequencing artifact. A link between a missense DCLRE1C variant and TCR beta V- and J-gene trimming emerged from a later analysis.

Comments on this clone: As yet, its antigen is unknown.

Between the trimmed V and J ends, which lost 2 bases and 2 bases, there was a span of 9 bases. The CDR3 runs 14 residues. Germline loops: CDR1 SNHLY, CDR2 FYNNEI. With 60 Vbeta and 13 Jbeta primers, the PCR was carried out. The repertoire was sequenced with immunoSEQ multiplex PCR; TCRdb's copy has only in-frame clones and lacks some. Of some 120,000 clones in the sample, 80% were seen once. This TCR came from a man younger than 40 in good health and CMV-seronegative. The specimen was PBMCs. The chain is built from TRBV2 and TRBJ1-2, with D possibly matching TRBD1 (5 bases). The DNA for the CDR3 is TGTGCCAGCAGTGAATTGGACATCAACTATGGCTACACCTTC. Its protein is CASSELDINYGYTF.